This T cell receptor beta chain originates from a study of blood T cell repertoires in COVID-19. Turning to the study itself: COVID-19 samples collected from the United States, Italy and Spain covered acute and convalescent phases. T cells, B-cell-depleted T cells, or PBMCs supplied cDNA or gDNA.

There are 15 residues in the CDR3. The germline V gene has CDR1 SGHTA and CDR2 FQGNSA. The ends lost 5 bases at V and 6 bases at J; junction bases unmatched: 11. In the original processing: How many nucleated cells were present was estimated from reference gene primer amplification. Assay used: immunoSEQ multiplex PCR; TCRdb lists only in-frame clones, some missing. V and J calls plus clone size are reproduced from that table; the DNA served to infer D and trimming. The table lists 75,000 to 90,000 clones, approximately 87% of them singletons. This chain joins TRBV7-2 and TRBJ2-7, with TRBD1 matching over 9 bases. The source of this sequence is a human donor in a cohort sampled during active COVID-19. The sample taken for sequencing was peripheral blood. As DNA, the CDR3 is TGTGCCAGCAGCCCGGTGGGACAGGGATTGACCGAGCAGTACTTC. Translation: CASSPVGQGLTEQYF.